These 6 T cell receptor beta chains were sequenced from one sample in a study of Tregs in tolerant kidney transplant recipients. Mixed chimerism was transient after nonmyeloablative marrow transplants from related graft donors. This table comes from immunoSEQ multiplex PCR, and its TCRdb copy is limited to in-frame clones, with some not included. The sample records about 64,000 clones, around 87% being singletons. Sequenced here: CD4+ T cells from blood (PBMCs), sampled 6 months after the transplant. The receptors come from a human patient who received a combined kidney and bone marrow transplant. Some T cells may arise from the graft donor.

The gene calls are TRBV5-1 and TRBJ2-7; TRBD2 matches 13 bases. The V and J ends lost 1 base and 3 bases, in that order; junction bases with no gene match: 13. The CDR3 contains 19 residues. Per germline, CDR1 SGHRS and CDR2 YFSETQ. CDR3 sequence: CASSLLPLAGGPGNYEQYF. The CDR3 DNA is TGCGCCAGCAGCTTGTTGCCACTAGCGGGAGGGCCTGGTAACTACGAGCAGTACTTC. Drawing the rest from reference TRBV5-1 and TRBJ2-7, the complete variable domain is KAGVTQTPRYLIKTRGQQVTLSCSPISGHRSVSWYQQTPGQGLQFLFEYFSETQRNKGNFPGRFSGRQFSNSRSEMNVSTLELGDSALYLCASSLLPLAGGPGNYEQYFGPGTRLTVT.

This rearrangement joins TRBV9 to TRBJ2-7; D not resolved. V dropped 2 bases and J dropped 2 bases, with 11 bases sitting between them. Germline assignment: CDR1 SGDLS and CDR2 YYNGEE. The CDR3 consists of 14 residues. CDR3 residues: CASSVSLVAYEQYF. The CDR3 DNA reads TGTGCCAGCAGCGTGAGTTTAGTGGCCTACGAGCAGTACTTC.

The chain links TRBV7-3 to TRBJ2-1; 8 bases map to TRBD2. The CDR3 loop spans 16 amino acids. The J segment lost 7 bases and the V segment lost 3 bases, leaving 11 bases of the junction unmatched. Germline values: CDR1 SGHTA, CDR2 FQGTGA. CDR3 protein: CASSFGGLDELNEQFF. The CDR3 DNA follows: TGTGCCAGCAGCTTTGGGGGACTAGACGAGTTGAATGAGCAGTTCTTC.

This chain connects TRBV6-6 to TRBJ2-5; 10 positions match TRBD1. The end of the DNA aligns better with TRBJ2-7, so the J call may be wrong. Germline V gene data show CDR1 as MNHNY and CDR2 as SVGAGI (reference sequence). The CDR3 is made up of 15 amino acids. The CDR3: CASSYPGQGAYEQYF. CDR3 sequence (DNA): TGTGCCAGCAGTTACCCAGGACAGGGGGCCTACGAGCAGTACTTC.

Only one count was recorded for this clone. The chain links TRBV7-8 to TRBJ2-7; D call uncertain. The CDR3 covers 14 residues. The germline gives CDR1 SGHVS, CDR2 FQNEAQ. The V end was cut by 0 bases, the J end by 1 base, with 7 bases between. CDR3 in amino acids: CASSLAGGSYEQYF. The CDR3 DNA follows: TGTGCCAGCAGCTTAGCCGGCGGATCCTACGAGCAGTACTTC. The full variable domain, completed using reference TRBV7-8 and TRBJ2-7, is GAGVSQSPRYKVAKRGQDVALRCDPISGHVSLFWYQQALGQGPEFLTYFQNEAQLDKSGLPSDRFFAERPEGSVSTLKIQRTQQEDSAVYLCASSLAGGSYEQYFGPGTRLTVT.

The chain employs TRBV10-3 and TRBJ2-1; the match to TRBD2 covers 7 bases. CDR1 is ENHRY and CDR2 is SYGVKD in the germline V gene. Losses at the gene ends were 7 bases for V and 4 bases for J; bases not matched to a gene: 16. The CDR3 extends over 17 amino acids. The CDR3 spells CAITPGSKTSSYNEQFF. CDR3 coding DNA: TGTGCCATCACCCCGGGCTCAAAGACTAGCTCTTACAATGAGCAGTTCTTC.